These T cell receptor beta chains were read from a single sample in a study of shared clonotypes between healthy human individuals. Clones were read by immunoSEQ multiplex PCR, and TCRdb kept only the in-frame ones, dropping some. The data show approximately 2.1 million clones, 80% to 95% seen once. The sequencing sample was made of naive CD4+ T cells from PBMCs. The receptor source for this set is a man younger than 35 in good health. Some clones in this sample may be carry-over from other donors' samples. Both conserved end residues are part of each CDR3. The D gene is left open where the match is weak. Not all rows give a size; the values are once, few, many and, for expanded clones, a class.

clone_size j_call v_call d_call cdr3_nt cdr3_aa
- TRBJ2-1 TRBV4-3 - TGCGCCAGCAGCCACCTAACACTCGCGGCCTACAATGAGCAGTTCTTC CASSHLTLAAYNEQFF
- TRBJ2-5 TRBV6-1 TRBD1 TGTGCCAGCAGTGAATGGACAGGGGAAGAGACCCAGTACTTC CASSEWTGEETQYF
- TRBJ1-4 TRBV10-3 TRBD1 TGTGCCATCAGCCGTACAGGGGCAACTAATGAAAAACTGTTTTTT CAISRTGATNEKLFF
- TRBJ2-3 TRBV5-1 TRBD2 TGCGCCAGCAGCTTGCTAGCGGGACTCACAGATACGCAGTATTTT CASSLLAGLTDTQYF
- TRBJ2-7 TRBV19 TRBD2 TGTGCCAGTAGCCCGGGACTAGCGGGCTTAGCGTACTTC CASSPGLAGLAYF
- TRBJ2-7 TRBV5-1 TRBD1 TGCGCCAGCAGGGTCGGGACAGGGGAAACCTACGAGCAGTACTTC CASRVGTGETYEQYF
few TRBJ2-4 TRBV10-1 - TGCGCCAGCAGTGAAATACCCCTAGGGACCAACTGGTACTTC CASSEIPLGTNWYF
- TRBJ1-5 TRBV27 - TGTGCCTCCCCCCTGGCCAAGCGCAATCAGCCCCAGCATTTT CASPLAKRNQPQHF
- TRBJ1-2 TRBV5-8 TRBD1 TGTGCCAGCAGCTTTGGACAGGGCGGCTACACCTTC CASSFGQGGYTF
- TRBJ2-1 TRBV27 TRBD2 TGTGCCAGCAGTTTATTCCGCGGGAGCGCTCGAAATGAGCAGTTCTTC CASSLFRGSARNEQFF
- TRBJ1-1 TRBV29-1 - TGCAGCGCCATCAAGCCGTTAATAGACACTGAAGCTTTCTTT CSAIKPLIDTEAFF
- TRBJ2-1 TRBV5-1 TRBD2 TGCGCCAGCAGACCCCTAGCGGGAGGAATTCATGAGCAGTTCTTC CASRPLAGGIHEQFF
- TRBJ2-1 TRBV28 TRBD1 TGTGCCATACAGGGGGGACTTCACTCCTACAATGAGCAGTTCTTC CAIQGGLHSYNEQFF
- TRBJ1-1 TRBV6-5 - TGTGCCAGCAGTTACTCGAAATTGTGGGCAGGGACTGAAGCTTTCTTT CASSYSKLWAGTEAFF
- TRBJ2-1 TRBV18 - TGTGCCAGCTCACCACGGACCACCGCCGGGGTGAATGAGCAGTTCTTC CASSPRTTAGVNEQFF
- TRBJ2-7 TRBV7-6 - TGTGCCAGCAGCAAGGGCGGACTCGAGCAGTACTTC CASSKGGLEQYF
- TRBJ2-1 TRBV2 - TGTGCCAGCAAGGGGCGGCAACAAACTAATGAGCAGTTCTTC CASKGRQQTNEQFF
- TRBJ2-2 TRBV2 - TGTGCCAGCAGTGAACTTGGAATCGGGGAGCTGTTTTTT CASSELGIGELFF
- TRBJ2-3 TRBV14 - TGTGCCAGCAGCCAGTTTCAGGACAGCACAGATACGCAGTATTTT CASSQFQDSTDTQYF
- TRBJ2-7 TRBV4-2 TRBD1 TGTGCCAGCAGCCCCCGACAGGGGAACTACGAGCAGTACTTC CASSPRQGNYEQYF
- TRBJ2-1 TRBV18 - TGTGCCAGCTCACCATCTCGGGGACAAGTACTATCCGAGCAGTTCTTC CASSPSRGQVLSEQFF
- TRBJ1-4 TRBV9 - TGTGCCAGCAGCGTATCCACAAATGAAAAACTGTTTTTT CASSVSTNEKLFF
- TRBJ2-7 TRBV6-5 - TGTGCCAGCAGTAGGACACAAGCCTACGAGCAGTACTTC CASSRTQAYEQYF
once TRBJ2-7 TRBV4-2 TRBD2 TGTGCCAGCAGCCTCGGACTAGCGGGTCTTAGAAGGCAGTACTTC CASSLGLAGLRRQYF
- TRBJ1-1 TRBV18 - TGTGCCAGCTCGCAACAGGGCAACACTGAAGCTTTCTTT CASSQQGNTEAFF
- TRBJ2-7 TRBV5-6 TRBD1 TGTGCCAGCAGCTTTATCGCTGTAGGGACAGCCTCCTACGAGCAGTACTTC CASSFIAVGTASYEQYF
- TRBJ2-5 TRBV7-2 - TGTGCCAGCAGCCCGGGGGCGGGGACCCAGTACTTC CASSPGAGTQYF
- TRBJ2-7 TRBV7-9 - TGTGCCAGCAGCTTTGTAGGGTTCCCCTACGAGCAGTACTTC CASSFVGFPYEQYF
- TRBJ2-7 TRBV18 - TGTGCCAGCTCACCTGATATAGGGGGCTCCTACGAGCAGTACTTC CASSPDIGGSYEQYF
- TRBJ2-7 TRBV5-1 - TGCGCCAGCAGCTTGGTTCGGGGGTACGAGCAGTACTTC CASSLVRGYEQYF
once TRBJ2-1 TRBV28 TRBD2 TGTGCCAGCAGCCCTAGGACTAGCGGGAGGTACCGGGGCTCCTACAATGAGCAGTTCTTC CASSPRTSGRYRGSYNEQFF
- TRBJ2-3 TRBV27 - TGTGCCAGCATGAGGACAGATACGCAGTATTTT CASMRTDTQYF
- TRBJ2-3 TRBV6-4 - TGTGCCAGCAGTGACTCAGACGGGAATACGCAGTATTTT CASSDSDGNTQYF
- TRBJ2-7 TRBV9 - TGTGCCAGCAGCGTAGAACCGGGAAGGTACGAGCAGTACTTC CASSVEPGRYEQYF
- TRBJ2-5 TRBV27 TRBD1 TGTGCCAGCAGTACGACAGGGCGAGGGACCCAGTACTTC CASSTTGRGTQYF
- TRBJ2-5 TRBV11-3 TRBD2 TGTGCCAGCAGTAAAGGGACTAGCGGGAGAGTAGAGACCCAGTACTTC CASSKGTSGRVETQYF
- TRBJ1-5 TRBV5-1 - TGCGCCAGCAGCCCCACAGGGAATGGTAATCAGCCCCAGCATTTT CASSPTGNGNQPQHF
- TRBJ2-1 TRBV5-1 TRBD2 TGCGCCAGCAGCTTGGGCTCTAGCGGTAACAATGAGCAGTTCTTC CASSLGSSGNNEQFF
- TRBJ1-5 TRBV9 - TGTGCCAGCAGCGTAGAAGGCGCAGCGCCCCAGCATTTT CASSVEGAAPQHF
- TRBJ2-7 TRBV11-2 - TGTGCCAGCAGCCCCCCCGGAGGTCCGCAAGGCTACGAGCAGTACTTC CASSPPGGPQGYEQYF
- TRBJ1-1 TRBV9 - TGTGCCAGCAGCGTATCGGGCTTGAACACTGAAGCTTTCTTT CASSVSGLNTEAFF
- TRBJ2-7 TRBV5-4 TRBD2 TGTGCCAGCAGCCAGTCCGGGACTAGCCGGTACGAGCAGTACTTC CASSQSGTSRYEQYF
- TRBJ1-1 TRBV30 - TGTGCCTGGGACTCTGATCGAGGCACTGAAGCTTTCTTT CAWDSDRGTEAFF
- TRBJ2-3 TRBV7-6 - TGTGCCAGCAGCTCGAGGTATGGCCGCAGCACAGATACGCAGTATTTT CASSSRYGRSTDTQYF
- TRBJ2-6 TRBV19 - TGTGCCAGTAGCAAAAGTGGGGCCAACGTCCTGACTTTC CASSKSGANVLTF
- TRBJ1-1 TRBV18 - TGTGCCAGCTCACCACAGGTGAACCGTCTTGAAGCTTTCTTT CASSPQVNRLEAFF
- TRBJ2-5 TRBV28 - TGTGCCAGCAGCCTCCGGTCTGGGGGCCGGGAGACCCAGTACTTC CASSLRSGGRETQYF
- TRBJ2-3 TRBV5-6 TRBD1 TGTGCCAGCAGGCGCCAACTCCGGGACAGGGGTTTCACGCAGTATTTT CASRRQLRDRGFTQYF
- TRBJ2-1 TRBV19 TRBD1 TGTGCCAGCAGCAGGGGGCATCCGGTTAGTGAGCAGTTCTTC CASSRGHPVSEQFF
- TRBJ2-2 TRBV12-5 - TGTGCTAGTGGTTTACGACTTTCCCCCCCCGGGGAGCTGTTTTTT CASGLRLSPPGELFF
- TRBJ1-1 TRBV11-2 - TGTGCCAGCAGCATCAGGGACGTTGATGAAGCTTTCTTT CASSIRDVDEAFF